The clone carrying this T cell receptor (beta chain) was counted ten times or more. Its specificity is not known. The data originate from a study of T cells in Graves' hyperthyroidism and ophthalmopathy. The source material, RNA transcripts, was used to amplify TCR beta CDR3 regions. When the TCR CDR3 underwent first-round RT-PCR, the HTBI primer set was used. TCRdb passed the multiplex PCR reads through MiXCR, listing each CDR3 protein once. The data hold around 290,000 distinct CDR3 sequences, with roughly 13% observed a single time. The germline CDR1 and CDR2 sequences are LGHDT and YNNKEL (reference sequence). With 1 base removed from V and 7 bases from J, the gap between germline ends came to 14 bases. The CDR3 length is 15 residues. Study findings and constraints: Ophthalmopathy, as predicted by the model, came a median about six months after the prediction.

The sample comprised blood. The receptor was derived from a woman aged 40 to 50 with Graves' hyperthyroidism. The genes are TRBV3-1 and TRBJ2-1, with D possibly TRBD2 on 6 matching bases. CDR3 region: CASSQVSGGPNEQFF. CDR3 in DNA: TGTGCCAGCAGCCAAGTTAGCGGCGGGCCTAATGAGCAGTTCTTC.